The next 12 T cell receptor beta chains were all read from a single sample in a study of beta chain features in type 1 diabetes. TCRB transcripts that were expressed got sequenced, as all of the isolated RNA had been reverse transcribed. The repertoire was sequenced with immunoSEQ multiplex PCR; TCRdb's copy has only in-frame clones and lacks some. The repertoire has roughly 130,000 clones, 9% to 9.5% of them found once; the top ten carry 0.68%. Sequenced material: central memory CD4+ T cells from blood. The source of these receptors is a man younger than 35 in good health.

This clone was detected a few times. The chain is built from TRBV6-5 and TRBJ1-1; the D is unclear. The germline V gene encodes CDR1 MNHEY and CDR2 SVGAGI. Trimming removed 6 bases at V and 5 bases at J, with 10 bases between. CDR3 length equals 12 residues. The CDR3 sequence: CASSRRGTEAFF. The CDR3, as DNA: TGTGCCAGCAGCCGACGGGGTACTGAAGCTTTCTTT.

This clone was seen repeatedly, ten times or more. This rearrangement joins TRBV4-1 to TRBJ1-5; TRBD1 is a possible D gene (5 bases). Germline CDR1 MGHRA, CDR2 YSYEKL. The CDR3 runs to 16 residues. V lost 1 base to trimming and J lost 8 bases, with 18 bases between them. The DNA for the CDR3 is TGCGCCAGCAGCCAAGGGGTGACAGTCTCGGGAGAGCCCCAGCATTTT. Protein sequence: CASSQGVTVSGEPQHF.

The DNA of the CDR3 is TGCGCCAGCAGCTTGAGTGGTAGGAGTGTTGGCGAGACCCAGTACTTC. Residues: CASSLSGRSVGETQYF. The chain employs TRBV5-1 and TRBJ2-5, with unresolved D. V was pared by 1 base and J by 5 bases, with 18 bases between. Germline V gene sequence: CDR1 SGHRS, CDR2 YFSETQ. This CDR3 contains 16 residues.

This clone has more than one count but fewer than ten. This chain links TRBV2 with TRBJ1-2, with a possible D match to TRBD1 (5 bases). Trimming shortened V by 6 bases and J by 7 bases, and 15 bases separated the two germline ends. Germline CDR1 is SNHLY and CDR2 is FYNNEI. CDR3 size: 13 residues. CDR3 nucleotides: TGTGCCAGCAGGGGGGAGGCAGGAGGTGGCTACACCTTC. This sequence encodes CASRGEAGGGYTF.

This clone was observed a handful of times. The chain couples TRBV5-6 to TRBJ2-7; D is undetermined. This CDR3 spans 12 amino acids. Trimming took 0 bases from V and 6 from J, leaving 7 bases between them. Germline V gene data show CDR1 as SGHDT and CDR2 as YYEEEE. CDR3 amino acids: CASSLAISEQYF. The CDR3 nucleotides read TGTGCCAGCAGCTTGGCTATTTCCGAGCAGTACTTC.

This chain links TRBV5-4 with TRBJ2-6; TRBD1 agrees at 7 bases. The ends lost 0 bases at V and 0 bases at J; junction bases unmatched: 3. Germline assignment: CDR1 SGHNT and CDR2 YYREEE (reference sequence). The CDR3 is 17 amino acids. DNA of the CDR3: TGTGCCAGCAGCTTGGACAGGGGATTCTCTGGGGCCAACGTCCTGACTTTC. Translation: CASSLDRGFSGANVLTF.

This clone was detected only a few times. The CDR3 here is CASSQPGLRNTEAFF. The CDR3 DNA reads as TGTGCCAGCAGCCAACCGGGACTCCGGAACACTGAAGCTTTCTTT. The J gene is TRBJ1-1, the V gene TRBV14; maybe TRBD1 (5 bases). Germline values: CDR1 SGHDN, CDR2 FVKESK. Trimming left V 2 bases short and J 1 base short, with 11 bases between. The length of the CDR3 is 15 residues. Looking up the rest from reference TRBV14 and TRBJ1-1 gives the full variable domain: EAGVTQFPSHSVIEKGQTVTLRCDPISGHDNLYWYRRVMGKEIKFLLHFVKESKQDESGMPNNRFLAERTGGTYSTLKVQPAELEDSGVYFCASSQPGLRNTEAFFGQGTRLTVV.

This clone has only a few counts. The chain has TRBV5-1 and TRBJ2-1; 10 bases are a match to TRBD1. The germline V gene encodes CDR1 SGHRS and CDR2 YFSETQ. The junction had 2 bases not matched to a gene; V was cut back by 4 bases and J by 4 bases. CDR3 length: 14 amino acids. CDR3 loop: CASSGGQGYNEQFF. In nucleotides, the CDR3 is TGCGCCAGCAGCGGGGGACAGGGGTACAATGAGCAGTTCTTC.

This clone came up a few times. This rearrangement joins TRBV7-9 to TRBJ2-7, with D unclear. Germline V gene data show CDR1 as SEHNR and CDR2 as FQNEAQ (reference sequence). The CDR3 sequence is 14 residues long. With 2 bases removed from V and 0 bases from J, the gap between germline ends came to 8 bases. The DNA of the CDR3 is TGTGCCAGCAGCTTACCAGGAAACTCCTACGAGCAGTACTTC. Amino acids: CASSLPGNSYEQYF.

This clone was counted a few times. This chain joins TRBV2 and TRBJ2-5; 9 positions agree with TRBD1. CDR1 and CDR2 (germline): SNHLY, FYNNEI. The CDR3 has 15 residues. The V segment lost 6 bases and the J segment 4 bases; nucleotides outside the gene matches: 9. The CDR3 sequence is CASSAMGTGSETQYF. In DNA form, the CDR3 reads TGTGCCAGCAGCGCTATGGGGACAGGGTCAGAGACCCAGTACTTC.

The V and J genes are TRBV5-6 and TRBJ1-2; TRBD1 agrees at 8 bases. Trimming at V came to 3 bases and at J to 7 bases, leaving 8 bases not matched to a gene. CDR1 is SGHDT and CDR2 is YYEEEE in the germline V gene. The CDR3 is 14 residues long. As DNA, the CDR3 is TGTGCCAGCAGCTCACCTGACAGGGGTGGTGGCTACACCTTC. Translating gives CASSSPDRGGGYTF.

This clone was seen more than once but under ten times. The chain is built from TRBV11-2 and TRBJ2-1, with D unclear. CDR1 is SGHAT and CDR2 is FQNNGV in the germline V gene. Trimming pared 5 bases from V and 0 bases from J, leaving 8 bases between. The CDR3 is made up of 14 amino acids. The CDR3 is CASSGGSSYNEQFF. CDR3 DNA: TGTGCCAGCAGCGGCGGTAGCTCCTACAATGAGCAGTTCTTC.